This is a list of T cell receptor beta chains from one sample in a study of blood T cell repertoires in COVID-19. Profiled with immunoSEQ multiplex PCR; TCRdb holds only in-frame clones, not every one. Here the sample spans a few hundred thousand clones, over 80% being singletons. Material: PBMCs or T cells enriched from blood (not recorded which). Receptors were obtained from a middle-aged woman who had recovered from COVID-19. Both conserved end residues are part of each CDR3. The order of the fields is J gene, D gene, V gene, clone size, CDR3 DNA, CDR3 protein. A D gene is named only where the DNA matches it firmly. Where a row states a size, it is once, few, many or the class of an expanded clone; other rows omit it.

>TRBJ2-3|.|TRBV29-1|.
TGCAGCGTTGAAGGCCAGGGAAACACAGATACGCAGTATTTT
CSVEGQGNTDTQYF
>TRBJ1-5|TRBD1|TRBV7-6|.
TGTGCCAGCAGCTCCCGACGGACAGGGAGCAATCAGCCCCAGCATTTT
CASSSRRTGSNQPQHF
>TRBJ2-1|.|TRBV3-1/TRBV3-2|.
TGTGCCAGCAGCCAAGCGGGAACGGGGAATGAGCAGTTCTTC
CASSQAGTGNEQFF
>TRBJ1-2|.|TRBV30|once
TGTGCCTGGAGTGTACTTGACGGAGGTGGCTACACCTTC
CAWSVLDGGGYTF
>TRBJ2-1|.|TRBV20-1|.
TGCAGTGCGCAGACGGGAGAGCAGTTCTTC
CSAQTGEQFF
>TRBJ1-5|TRBD1|TRBV24-1|.
TGTGCCACCAGTGATTCTGACAGGGGGGGAAAGCATTTT
CATSDSDRGGKHF
>TRBJ1-3|TRBD1|TRBV7-9|.
TGTGCCAGCAGCCCTGGACAGGGACCTGGAAACACCATATATTTT
CASSPGQGPGNTIYF
>TRBJ1-2|.|TRBV5-6|few
TGTGCCAGCAGCTTTGGACGTCCTCTGAGCGGTGGCTACACCTTC
CASSFGRPLSGGYTF
>TRBJ1-5|.|TRBV19|.
TGTGCCAGTAGACACCCCTCACTGGGGCGCGATCGAAATCAGCCCCAGCATTTT
CASRHPSLGRDRNQPQHF
>TRBJ2-1|TRBD2|TRBV7-9|.
TGTGCCAGTAAGCTGACTAGCGGGTTCAATGAGCAGTTCTTC
CASKLTSGFNEQFF
>TRBJ1-5|.|TRBV2|.
TGTGCCAGCAGTTTGGAGCCACTGGAGCCCCAGCATTTT
CASSLEPLEPQHF
>TRBJ2-1|TRBD2|TRBV5-4|.
TGTGCCAGCAGCTTGGGACTAGCGGGACGGGATGAGCAGTTCTTC
CASSLGLAGRDEQFF
>TRBJ2-2|.|TRBV7-9|.
TGTGCCAGCAGCCCAATAGCGGCACAGAACACCGGGGAGCTGTTTTTT
CASSPIAAQNTGELFF
>TRBJ1-2|TRBD1|TRBV30|.
TGTGCCTGGAATAGACGGTGGACAGGCCACTATGGCTACACCTTC
CAWNRRWTGHYGYTF
>TRBJ2-1|TRBD2|TRBV3-1/TRBV3-2|.
TGTGCCAGCAGTCTTCCGGGACTAGACGCGGGTGAGCAGTTCTTC
CASSLPGLDAGEQFF
>TRBJ1-1|TRBD1|TRBV7-2|.
TGTGCCAGCACCAAATGGGTCACAGGGGCCGCTGAAGCTTTCTTT
CASTKWVTGAAEAFF
>TRBJ1-3|.|TRBV10-1|.
TGCGCCAGCAGTGCCAGGGAAGCTGGAAACACCATATATTTT
CASSAREAGNTIYF
>TRBJ1-5|TRBD1|TRBV7-2|.
TGTGCCAGCAGTCGCACGGGACAGGGTAGCAATCAGCCCCAGCATTTT
CASSRTGQGSNQPQHF
>TRBJ1-1|.|TRBV4-1|.
TGCGCCAGCAGCCCGTCACAGGGAATGAGGACTGAAGCTTTCTTT
CASSPSQGMRTEAFF
>TRBJ2-1|.|TRBV7-8|.
TGTGCCAGCAGCTTATTCGGGAGCTCCTACAATGAGCAGTTCTTC
CASSLFGSSYNEQFF
>TRBJ1-5|.|TRBV19|.
TGTGCCAGTAGTGATCTAATTCGATCGAGCGGAGGAAATCAGCCCCAGCATTTT
CASSDLIRSSGGNQPQHF
>TRBJ1-4|.|TRBV27|.
TGTGCCAGCGGAATTTACGGGGGGCGAGAAAAACTGTTTTTT
CASGIYGGREKLFF
>TRBJ2-7|TRBD1|TRBV10-3|.
TGTGCCATCAGTGAGCAGGGACCGGGACAGGGTGCGTACGAGCAGTACTTC
CAISEQGPGQGAYEQYF
>TRBJ2-7|.|TRBV29-1|.
TGCAGCGTTCTCGCGGTCCTACCATCCTACGAGCAGTACTTC
CSVLAVLPSYEQYF
>TRBJ2-1|.|TRBV5-1|.
TGCGCCAGCAGCTTGGCCGCAGGTGGCAATGAGCAGTTCTTC
CASSLAAGGNEQFF
>TRBJ1-5|TRBD1|TRBV6-5|.
TGTGCCAGCAGGCCGGCAGGGGGAACTCAGCCCCAGCATTTT
CASRPAGGTQPQHF
>TRBJ1-3|.|TRBV3-1/TRBV3-2|.
TGTGCCAGCAGCAAAAGAGGACAGGGAAACACCATATATTTT
CASSKRGQGNTIYF
>TRBJ1-2|.|TRBV24-1|.
TGTGCCACCAGTGATTTTAATGGGGCCCCCTATGGCTACACCTTC
CATSDFNGAPYGYTF
>TRBJ2-1|TRBD2|TRBV11-2|.
TGTGCCAGCAGCTTAGGAGTGGGGACTAGCGGGAAACATGAGCAGTTCTTC
CASSLGVGTSGKHEQFF
>TRBJ2-1|.|TRBV6-2/TRBV6-3|.
TGTGCCAGCAGTTACCCCCCCAGGGCTGACTACAATGAGCAGTTCTTC
CASSYPPRADYNEQFF
>TRBJ2-3|.|TRBV18|.
TGTGCCAGCTCACAACAGTTCCCTAGCACAGATACGCAGTATTTT
CASSQQFPSTDTQYF
>TRBJ2-5|TRBD2|TRBV6-5|.
TGTGCCAGCAGTTACGAGACTAGCGGGAGCGGAGAGACCCAGTACTTC
CASSYETSGSGETQYF
>TRBJ2-5|TRBD1|TRBV29-1|.
TGCAGCGTCGGTGCCCCGGGACAGGGAGGAGAGACCCAGTACTTC
CSVGAPGQGGETQYF
>TRBJ2-3|.|TRBV29-1|.
TGCAGCGTTGAGATCGCAGGGATTGGAGAAGATACGCAGTATTTT
CSVEIAGIGEDTQYF
>TRBJ1-2|TRBD1|TRBV7-9|few
TGTGCCAGCAGCTACGAGACAGGGGGGGGCTATGGCTACACCTTC
CASSYETGGGYGYTF
>TRBJ1-2|.|TRBV9|.
TGTGCCAGCAGCGTAGGTCCGGAGAACTATGGCTACACCTTC
CASSVGPENYGYTF
>TRBJ2-5|.|TRBV5-1|.
TGCGCCAGCAGATTGGAAGAGAGGGCGACCCAGTACTTC
CASRLEERATQYF
>TRBJ2-3|TRBD1|TRBV5-1|.
TGCGCCAGCAGTAAGGACAGGGGTGATTTGGATACGCAGTATTTT
CASSKDRGDLDTQYF
>TRBJ2-5|TRBD2|TRBV5-1|few
TGCGCCAGCAGCTACCCTTCGGGACTAGCGGACCACCAAGAGACCCAGTACTTC
CASSYPSGLADHQETQYF
>TRBJ1-2|TRBD1|TRBV10-3|.
TGTGCCATCAGCGACACAGGGGACGGCTACACCTTC
CAISDTGDGYTF
>TRBJ1-6|.|TRBV4-3|.
TGCGCCAGCAGCCAAGACACCTATAATTCACCCCTCCACTTT
CASSQDTYNSPLHF
>TRBJ1-2|.|TRBV2|.
TGTGCCAGCAGGGACATTTCGTATGGCTACACCTTC
CASRDISYGYTF
>TRBJ2-5|.|TRBV7-2|.
TGTGCCAGCAGCTTAACCGCGCCTGGGACTTTAGAGACCCAGTACTTC
CASSLTAPGTLETQYF
>TRBJ2-7|.|TRBV27|.
TGTGCCAGCAGTCGCACAGGGAACGAGCAGTACTTC
CASSRTGNEQYF
>TRBJ2-2|TRBD1|TRBV18|.
TGTGCTAGCTCACCAAAGGGAAACAGGGGAAGAGCCGGGGAGCTGTTTTTT
CASSPKGNRGRAGELFF
>TRBJ2-1|TRBD2|TRBV7-8|.
TGTGCCAGCAGCTTACTAGCGGGCGATTACAATGAGCAGTTCTTC
CASSLLAGDYNEQFF
>TRBJ1-1|.|TRBV27|.
TGTGCCAGCAGTTTAACTCCCCTCTACACTGAAGCTTTCTTT
CASSLTPLYTEAFF
>TRBJ2-1|TRBD2|TRBV7-6|.
TGTGCCAGCAGCCTCGGGACTAGCGGGGGAGGTTACAATGAGCAGTTCTTC
CASSLGTSGGGYNEQFF
>TRBJ1-5|TRBD1|TRBV2|.
TGTGCCAGCAGTGAAGCGTCACAGGGGGCGATCAATCAGCCCCAGCATTTT
CASSEASQGAINQPQHF
>TRBJ2-3|.|TRBV7-2|.
TGTGCCAGCAGCTTACTCGTTTCGGATACGCAGTATTTT
CASSLLVSDTQYF
>TRBJ2-7|TRBD2|TRBV19|.
TGTGCCAGTAGCCGGACTAGCGGGAGGGCCGGTTACGAGCAGTACTTC
CASSRTSGRAGYEQYF